Following are 7 T cell receptor beta chains from one sample sequenced in a study of blood T cell repertoires in COVID-19. Here immunoSEQ multiplex PCR was the method, and the copy in TCRdb shows in-frame clones only, minus some. The sample shows about 160,000 clones, 82% of them seen only once. Sequencing was performed on PBMCs or T cells enriched from blood (not recorded which). These receptors were obtained from a man between 60 and 70 years old who had recovered from COVID-19.

J is TRBJ2-3 and V is TRBV11-2; D is unresolved. V lost 1 base and J 1 base, leaving 15 bases between the germline ends. The CDR3 is made up of 17 amino acids. Germline values: CDR1 SGHAT, CDR2 FQNNGV. Here the CDR3 DNA reads TGTGCCAGCAGCTTAGCTGGGCTGCTAATTCGCACAGATACGCAGTATTTT. It is translated as CASSLAGLLIRTDTQYF.

V and J are TRBV24-1 and TRBJ1-6; D is perhaps TRBD1 (5 bases). CDR3 length: 16 residues. Germline values: CDR1 KGHDR, CDR2 SFDVKD. Trimming removed 4 bases from V and 7 bases from J, with 16 bases in between. CDR3 DNA: TGTGCCACCAGTGACAACAAGGGGACTGCAAATTCACCCCTCCACTTT. It codes for CATSDNKGTANSPLHF.

The rearrangement uses TRBV2 and TRBJ1-5; TRBD1 matches at 7 bases. Germline loops: CDR1 SNHLY, CDR2 FYNNEI. This CDR3 has 15 residues. J was trimmed by 2 bases and V by 3 bases; bases with no gene match: 4. In DNA, the CDR3 is TGTGCCAGCAGTGATCAGGGGGGCCGCAATCAGCCCCAGCATTTT. Protein product: CASSDQGGRNQPQHF. Supplemented by reference TRBV2 and TRBJ1-5, the full variable domain reads EPEVTQTPSHQVTQMGQEVILRCVPISNHLYFYWYRQILGQKVEFLVSFYNNEISEKSEIFDDQFSVERPDGSNFTLKIRSTKLEDSAMYFCASSDQGGRNQPQHFGDGTRLSIL.

V usage is TRBV6-5 and J usage is TRBJ1-2; TRBD1 agrees at 8 bases. Germline V gene lookup returns CDR1 MNHEY and CDR2 SVGAGI. J was trimmed by 2 bases and V by 2 bases; bases with no gene match: 4. The CDR3 length is 15 residues. The chain's CDR3 is CASSYLQGGNYGYTF. The CDR3 DNA follows: TGTGCCAGCAGTTACCTACAGGGGGGGAACTATGGCTACACCTTC.

The chain recombines TRBV6-5 with TRBJ2-7; D unresolved. The CDR3 totals 13 residues. CDR1 is MNHEY and CDR2 is SVGAGI in the germline V gene. The ends were cut back, 8 bases at V and 6 bases at J, with 17 bases in the middle. CDR3 DNA sequence: TGTGCCAGCTCGAAAGCGAGCACGGGCGAGCAGTACTTC. Protein product: CASSKASTGEQYF.

V is TRBV7-2 and J is TRBJ2-7, with D maybe TRBD2 (5 bases). The CDR3 spans 15 residues. Deletions cut 5 bases from V and 0 bases from J, with 14 bases between. The germline CDR1 and CDR2 sequences are SGHTA and FQGNSA. The CDR3 loop is CASSNSGSPSYEQYF. Written as DNA, the CDR3 is TGTGCCAGCAGCAACTCGGGGTCACCCTCCTACGAGCAGTACTTC.

This clone was observed many times. The J gene is TRBJ1-2, the V gene TRBV19, with 7 bases fitting TRBD1. Germline values: CDR1 LNHDA, CDR2 SQIVND (reference sequence). The CDR3 extends over 14 amino acids. J gave up 2 bases and V 5 bases, and 5 bases lay outside the gene matches. DNA of the CDR3: TGTGCCAGTAGTCCCGACAGGGCCAACTATGGCTACACCTTC. It yields the protein CASSPDRANYGYTF.